Following are 26 T cell receptor beta chains from one sample sequenced in a study of TIL therapy for anti-PD-1-resistant metastatic lung cancer. As for time point: pre-treatment sample, taken before nivolumab and TIL therapy. The libraries were made with immunoSEQ v3. Profiling relied on immunoSEQ multiplex PCR, and the TCRdb table lists in-frame clones only, not all of them. The data show 25,000 to 35,000 clones, 74% seen once. The specimen was blood, collected at baseline. These receptors were obtained from a woman between 30 and 80 years old with non-small cell lung cancer.

The sample holds a few counts of this clone. This chain links TRBV7-6 with TRBJ2-7; 7 bases match TRBD1. Trimming removed 5 bases from V and 2 bases from J; junction bases left unmatched: 12. The germline CDR1 and CDR2 sequences are SGHVS and FNYEAQ. The CDR3 contains 16 residues. In nucleotides, the CDR3 is TGTGCCAGCAGCGAAATGCAGGGGGTTAAAACCTACGAGCAGTACTTC. Protein: CASSEMQGVKTYEQYF.

This clone turned up a few times. This chain links TRBV14 with TRBJ1-1; possibly TRBD1 for D (5 bases). Trimming removed 0 bases from V and 5 bases from J, with 13 bases in between. The germline V gene encodes CDR1 SGHDN and CDR2 FVKESK. The CDR3 consists of 15 residues. DNA for the CDR3: TGTGCCAGCAGCCAAGATCCCCCAGGGAGGACTGAAGCTTTCTTT. Amino acids: CASSQDPPGRTEAFF.

The rearrangement uses TRBV30 and TRBJ1-4; TRBD1 agrees at 8 bases. The CDR3 is made up of 14 amino acids. CDR1 is GTSNPN and CDR2 is SVGIG in the germline V gene (reference sequence). V was pared by 2 bases and J by 8 bases, with 7 bases of the junction left unmatched. The CDR3 loop reads CAWSPRQGSEKLFF. CDR3 nucleotides: TGTGCCTGGAGTCCCCGACAGGGGAGCGAAAAACTGTTTTTT.

The rearrangement uses TRBV11-2 and TRBJ2-5; no firm D call. The CDR3 covers 13 residues. In germline, CDR1 is SGHAT, CDR2 FQNNGV. Trimming stripped 4 bases from V and 5 bases from J, with 11 bases between. The CDR3 DNA reads as TGTGCCAGCAGCTCCCCGCTCGAGGAGACCCAGTACTTC. Residues: CASSSPLEETQYF.

The V call is TRBV6-5, the J call TRBJ1-2; no firm D call. The CDR3 length is 12 residues. Germline CDR1 and CDR2: MNHEY and SVGAGI. V lost 5 bases, J lost 4 bases, and 8 bases lay in between. In nucleotides, the CDR3 is TGTGCCAGCAGTCCCCGGTCCTATGGCTACACCTTC. This encodes CASSPRSYGYTF.

This clone was recorded only once. CDR3 DNA: TGTGCCAGCAGAAGAAGAGGCGGCCACGAGCAGTACTTC. Protein product: CASRRRGGHEQYF. The chain has TRBV6-5 and TRBJ2-7, with D uncertain. Trimming removed 6 bases at V and 5 bases at J, with 14 bases between. This CDR3 contains 13 residues. Germline CDR1 is MNHEY and CDR2 is SVGAGI.

V gene TRBV12-5 combines with J gene TRBJ2-1, with a weak D call TRBD1 (5 bases). This CDR3 contains 12 residues. V lost 6 bases and J 6 bases, leaving 9 bases between the germline ends. The germline V gene has CDR1 LGHNT and CDR2 FRNRAP. In nucleotides, the CDR3 is TGTGCTAGTGGCCATCAGGGCAATGAGCAGTTCTTC. Its translation is CASGHQGNEQFF.

The CDR3 DNA is TGTGCCAGCAGTACACAGAGGGAGGTCTCCGGGGAGCTGTTTTTT. Translation: CASSTQREVSGELFF. This chain links TRBV6-7 with TRBJ2-2; possible D gene TRBD2, 6 bases. TRBV6-7 is known as an ORF, though its function is uncertain. V lost 5 bases and J lost 6, with 16 bases in between. The CDR3 consists of 15 residues.

V gene TRBV19 combines with J gene TRBJ1-1; 7 nucleotides line up with TRBD1. V shed 6 bases, J shed 4 bases, and the junction held 8 bases outside the gene matches. CDR3 length equals 14 residues. Germline lookup yields CDR1 LNHDA and CDR2 SQIVND (reference sequence). The CDR3 sequence is CASREFAGGTEAFF. CDR3 nucleotides: TGTGCCAGTAGAGAATTTGCAGGGGGCACTGAAGCTTTCTTT.

This chain links TRBV5-1 with TRBJ2-1; D gene ambiguous. This CDR3 comprises 13 residues. Trimming stripped 2 bases from V and 10 bases from J, with 13 bases between. Germline V lookup: CDR1 SGHRS, CDR2 YFSETQ. The CDR3 coding sequence is TGCGCCAGCAGCTTAGCTGGCGCCCGGGAGCAGTTCTTC. The encoded protein is CASSLAGAREQFF.

The chain couples TRBV2 to TRBJ2-3, with D perhaps being TRBD1 or TRBD2 (5 bases each). Germline V lookup: CDR1 SNHLY, CDR2 FYNNEI. CDR3 length: 16 residues. Trimming removed 5 bases at V and 0 bases at J, with 15 bases between. CDR3 sequence: CASSSGPTASTDTQYF. CDR3 nucleotides: TGTGCCAGCAGTTCGGGGCCGACCGCTAGCACAGATACGCAGTATTTT.

This clone was counted only a few times. V gene TRBV27 combines with J gene TRBJ2-7, with 8 bases lining up with TRBD1. From germline, CDR1 is MNHEY and CDR2 SMNVEV (reference sequence). This CDR3 comprises 14 residues. J was trimmed by 4 bases and V by 3 bases; bases with no gene match: 5. CDR3 region: CASSFGTGLYEQYF. CDR3 coding DNA: TGTGCCAGCAGTTTTGGGACAGGACTATACGAGCAGTACTTC.

The V and J genes are TRBV29-1 and TRBJ2-3, with 10 bases identical to TRBD2. The CDR3 sequence is 14 residues long. The ends lost 6 bases at V and 3 bases at J; junction bases unmatched: 6. Per the germline V gene, CDR1 is SQVTM and CDR2 is ANQGSEA. The CDR3: CSVASGSWTDTQYF. The CDR3 bases are TGCAGCGTCGCTAGCGGGAGTTGGACAGATACGCAGTATTTT.

A single count supports this clone. CDR3 sequence (DNA): TGTGCCAGCAGCTTAGGAGGGGCGCAGGGCTGGTTCTTC. Residues: CASSLGGAQGWFF. The chain recombines TRBV11-2 with TRBJ2-1; the D call may be TRBD1 or TRBD2 (5 bases each). The CDR3 length is 13 residues. With 1 base removed from V and 15 bases from J, the gap between germline ends came to 16 bases. Germline V CDR1 and CDR2: SGHAT, FQNNGV.

This sequence joins TRBV15 and TRBJ2-5; 9 bases are a match to TRBD2. Looked up from germline, CDR1 is LNHNV and CDR2 is YYDKDF (reference sequence). Trimming took 5 bases from V and 0 from J; bases not matched to a gene: 13. CDR3 length equals 18 residues. The CDR3 DNA reads as TGTGCCACCAGCCCTCTCTCGGGCGGGAGGGGAAACCAAGAGACCCAGTACTTC. This encodes CATSPLSGGRGNQETQYF.

The V and J genes are TRBV7-2 and TRBJ2-2; 12 nucleotides align to TRBD2. The CDR3 has 17 residues. Germline loops: CDR1 SGHTA, CDR2 FQGNSA. Losses at the gene ends were 4 bases for V and 7 bases for J; bases not matched to a gene: 10. The CDR3 loop is CASSYDTSGRRGGELFF. CDR3 in DNA: TGTGCCAGCAGCTATGACACTAGCGGGAGGCGTGGCGGGGAGCTGTTTTTT.

This clone counts as medium-sized. The rearrangement links TRBV28 to TRBJ1-5, with D possibly TRBD1 on 5 matching bases. The CDR3 runs 11 residues. Per the germline V gene, CDR1 is MDHEN and CDR2 is SYDVKM. V was shortened by 8 bases and J by 9 bases, with 11 bases between the two germline ends. CDR3 loop: CASAGGTPQHF. CDR3 DNA: TGTGCCAGCGCGGGGGGAACGCCCCAGCATTTT.

This clone was seen just once. J is TRBJ1-1 and V is TRBV7-6, with D possibly matching TRBD1 (5 bases). V lost 5 bases and J 3 bases, leaving 19 bases between the germline ends. CDR3 length equals 16 residues. Germline CDR1 reads SGHVS; CDR2 reads FNYEAQ. CDR3 sequence: CASSPGGGLGHTEAFF. In DNA form, the CDR3 reads TGTGCCAGCAGCCCCGGGGGGGGTTTGGGTCACACTGAAGCTTTCTTT.

CDR3 sequence (DNA): TGCAGTGCAAGTTCGGGTGTTACGCAGTATTTT. Amino acids: CSASSGVTQYF. The chain uses TRBV20-1 and TRBJ2-3, with no clear D. CDR3 size: 11 residues. Germline lookup yields CDR1 DFQATT and CDR2 SNEGSKA (reference sequence). The V end lost 6 bases, the J end lost 8 bases, and 12 bases lay between the germline ends.

V gene TRBV15 combines with J gene TRBJ2-3; D is uncertain. V was shortened by 1 base and J by 3 bases, with 8 bases between the two germline ends. In germline, CDR1 is LNHNV, CDR2 YYDKDF (reference sequence). The CDR3 spans 14 residues. DNA of the CDR3: TGTGCCACCAGCAGAGGGACGGTGACAGATACGCAGTATTTT. It specifies CATSRGTVTDTQYF.

The gene calls are TRBV2 and TRBJ2-2, with 8 nucleotides matching TRBD1. The CDR3 is 14 residues long. Germline lookup yields CDR1 SNHLY and CDR2 FYNNEI. With V trimmed by 6 bases and J by 10 bases, 10 bases remained unmatched. CDR3 amino acids: CASRLFDRGVELFF. Written as DNA, the CDR3 is TGTGCCAGCAGACTCTTCGACAGGGGTGTGGAGCTGTTTTTT.

This chain uses TRBV6-1 with TRBJ2-1, with 10 positions matching TRBD2. The germline gives CDR1 MNHNS, CDR2 SASEGT. Trimming cost V 6 bases and J 6 bases; bases outside gene matches: 8. The CDR3 is 15 residues long. DNA for the CDR3: TGTGCCAGCAGCCCGGGGACTAGCGTGTCCAATGAGCAGTTCTTC. This translates into CASSPGTSVSNEQFF.

The chain has TRBV11-2 and TRBJ1-2, with TRBD1 as a possible D gene (6 bases). Germline-derived CDR1 and CDR2 are SGHAT and FQNNGV. The V end lost 5 bases, the J end lost 6 bases, and 13 bases lay between the germline ends. This CDR3 has 13 amino acids. The CDR3 DNA is TGTGCCAGCAGCACCCGGACAGTAGATGGCTACACCTTC. As protein: CASSTRTVDGYTF.

This clone has only a few counts. V is TRBV2 and J is TRBJ1-5; TRBD1 is a possible D gene (5 bases). The CDR3 spans 13 residues. Germline V gene data show CDR1 as SNHLY and CDR2 as FYNNEI. Trimming removed 8 bases at V and 7 bases at J, with 15 bases between. The CDR3 coding sequence is TGTGCCAGCTCACCAGGGTCGGGCCAGCCCCAGCATTTT. This sequence encodes CASSPGSGQPQHF.

This rearrangement joins TRBV6-6 to TRBJ2-7, with D tentatively TRBD1 (6 bases). The length of the CDR3 is 13 residues. Germline V gives CDR1 MNHNY, CDR2 SVGAGI (reference sequence). V was pared by 6 bases and J by 7 bases, with 16 bases between. The CDR3 loop is CASSLQGLVEQYF. In nucleotides, the CDR3 is TGTGCCAGCAGCCTTCAGGGGTTGGTAGAGCAGTACTTC.

The chain couples TRBV14 to TRBJ2-2, with D maybe TRBD2 (5 bases). From germline, CDR1 is SGHDN and CDR2 FVKESK. Trimming left V 2 bases short and J 5 bases short, with 12 bases between. The CDR3 extends over 15 amino acids. CDR3 amino acids: CASSQRRGLTGELFF. Written as DNA, the CDR3 is TGTGCCAGCAGCCAACGTCGAGGGCTTACCGGGGAGCTGTTTTTT.